This TCR beta chain came from a study of T cells after yellow fever vaccination. Overall study results and limits: Weaker overall was a secondary response that nonetheless peaked faster, on day 5 versus 15. FACS-sorted repertoires might harbor abundant contaminating clonotypes from the bulk population. Most primary-vaccination clones reappeared after the booster (around 95% CD4, roughly 88% CD8). Clonotypes shared by both compartments, CD4 and CD8, made up a small share.

From the 5' RACE reads, TCRdb called clonotypes with MiXCR, one entry per CDR3 protein. The table shows approximately 510,000 distinct CDR3 sequences, with 20% to 25% occurring only once. On this clonotype itself: Its antigen is currently unknown.

Germline V gene data show CDR1 as SGHRS and CDR2 as YFSETQ. This CDR3 is built from 15 residues. V gave up 4 bases and J gave up 2 bases, with 15 bases separating them. The source of this sequence is a man aged 18 to 29 who received the YFV17D yellow fever vaccine. The chain joins TRBV5-1 to TRBJ1-1; weak D call: TRBD1 (6 bases). This specimen consisted of PBMCs, obtained approximately 20 days after the first yellow fever vaccination. CDR3 protein: CASSRPAGVNTEAFF. The DNA for the CDR3 is TGCGCCAGCAGCCGTCCAGCAGGGGTTAACACTGAAGCTTTCTTT.